A selection of T cell receptor beta chains follows, all from one sample in a study of blood T cell repertoires in COVID-19. Assay: immunoSEQ multiplex PCR; the TCRdb copy retains only in-frame clones and omits some. The data hold roughly 410,000 clones, with approximately 88% observed a single time. The sample taken for sequencing was peripheral blood. These receptors came from a man aged 40-50 years with acute or convalescent COVID-19. CDR3s include the opening cysteine and the closing phenylalanine or tryptophan. Each record gives: J gene, V gene, CDR3 protein.

TRBJ2-6,TRBV28,CASSLADRGKVGANVLTF
TRBJ1-6,TRBV7-2,CASSLESSYNSPLHF
TRBJ2-7,TRBV2,CASRAGRGGIYEQYF
TRBJ2-3,TRBV28,CASSLADYGPQYF
TRBJ2-3,TRBV7-6,CASSLARTGSSTDTQYF
TRBJ2-5,TRBV3-1/TRBV3-2,CASSQGRVKETQYF
TRBJ2-1,TRBV19,CASSTTGVNEQFF
TRBJ2-3,TRBV3-1/TRBV3-2,CASSQTVEDSDTQYF
TRBJ2-2,TRBV27,CASSRQGNTGELFF
TRBJ1-4,TRBV27,CASSFLPRGGKLFF
TRBJ2-3,TRBV3-1/TRBV3-2,CASSRLAGGHTDTQYF
TRBJ2-3,TRBV5-1,CACAPGLDDTQYF
TRBJ1-2,TRBV3-1/TRBV3-2,CASSQDSQGYGYTF
TRBJ2-7,TRBV5-6,CASSLAGGEQYF
TRBJ1-2,TRBV4-1,CASSQRTGGGYGYTF
TRBJ2-3,TRBV5-4,CASSRSGATDTQYF
TRBJ1-1,TRBV6-6,CASSYGQGFEAFF
TRBJ2-7,TRBV9,CASSVDGGRAYEQYF
TRBJ2-1,TRBV4-3,CASSPRDRESDEQFF
TRBJ2-7,TRBV7-9,CASSLEQGSLPEQYF
TRBJ2-3,TRBV19,CASSFNPLAGENTDTQYF
TRBJ1-6,TRBV3-1/TRBV3-2,CASSQDLGIAQGPLHF